The 28 T cell receptor beta chains given below trace back to one sample, sequenced in a study of blood T cell repertoires in COVID-19. Assay: immunoSEQ multiplex PCR; the TCRdb copy retains only in-frame clones and omits some. The sample records roughly 280,000 clones, roughly 87% being singletons. The specimen sequenced was peripheral blood. These receptors came from a woman between 50 and 59 years old who had recovered from COVID-19.

The chain is built from TRBV15 and TRBJ2-7, with D possibly matching TRBD2 (6 bases). Germline values: CDR1 LNHNV, CDR2 YYDKDF (reference sequence). Trimming removed 1 base from V and 3 bases from J, with 13 bases in between. The CDR3 sequence is 15 residues long. The CDR3: CATSRARGLNYEQYF. CDR3 sequence (DNA): TGTGCCACCAGCAGAGCGAGGGGACTTAACTACGAGCAGTACTTC.

The chain uses TRBV7-8 and TRBJ1-5; D possibly corresponds to TRBD1 (5 bases). V gave up 3 bases and J gave up 6 bases, with 15 bases separating them. The germline V gene has CDR1 SGHVS and CDR2 FQNEAQ. The CDR3 runs 15 residues. The CDR3 DNA follows: TGTGCCAGCAGCTTTCTCCCGGGGGTAGGTCAGCCCCAGCATTTT. It encodes CASSFLPGVGQPQHF.

The J gene is TRBJ1-1, the V gene TRBV27; D might be TRBD1 (6 bases). V lost 4 bases and J lost 3, with 15 bases in between. This CDR3 spans 15 amino acids. The germline V gene encodes CDR1 MNHEY and CDR2 SMNVEV (reference sequence). The CDR3 bases are TGTGCCAGCAGTTCGCACGACACAGGGTACACTGAAGCTTTCTTT. This translates into CASSSHDTGYTEAFF.

This clone was found once. This chain connects TRBV28 to TRBJ2-2; D remains ambiguous. Germline CDR1 is MDHEN and CDR2 is SYDVKM. There are 16 residues in the CDR3. Between the trimmed V and J ends, which lost 7 bases and 7 bases, there was a span of 22 bases. The CDR3 sequence: CASTPGWLGVGGELFF. In DNA form, the CDR3 reads TGTGCCAGCACCCCCGGATGGTTAGGAGTGGGCGGGGAGCTGTTTTTT.

V is TRBV5-4 and J is TRBJ2-2; perhaps TRBD1 as D (5 bases). Between the trimmed V and J ends, which lost 3 bases and 3 bases, there was a span of 12 bases. The CDR3 runs 15 residues. Germline CDR1 SGHNT, CDR2 YYREEE (reference sequence). The CDR3 sequence: CASSSPTGDTGELFF. The CDR3 DNA reads as TGTGCCAGCAGCTCGCCCACAGGAGACACCGGGGAGCTGTTTTTT.

This chain connects TRBV27 to TRBJ1-4; 8 bases match TRBD1. The CDR3 is 14 residues long. The V gene end was trimmed by 4 bases and the J gene end by 12 bases; junction bases not matched to a gene: 10. Germline assignment: CDR1 MNHEY and CDR2 SMNVEV (reference sequence). As DNA, the CDR3 is TGTGCCAGCAGTTCGGACAGGGTAGTGAAGGAACTGTTTTTT. As protein: CASSSDRVVKELFF.

The CDR3 DNA reads as TGTGCTAGTGGTTCTCGGGGTAACGCAGCCTTCACAGATACGCAGTATTTT. Encoded protein: CASGSRGNAAFTDTQYF. This rearrangement joins TRBV12-5 to TRBJ2-3, with a possible D match to TRBD2 (5 bases). V was pared by 4 bases and J by 2 bases, with 19 bases between. Germline CDR1 LGHNT, CDR2 FRNRAP. The CDR3 is 17 residues long.

The rearrangement links TRBV19 to TRBJ2-5, with TRBD1 as a possible D gene (6 bases). Trimming stripped 8 bases from V and 2 bases from J, with 12 bases between. Germline CDR1 is LNHDA and CDR2 is SQIVND (reference sequence). The CDR3 runs to 13 residues. The CDR3: CASGGRGQETQYF. DNA of the CDR3: TGTGCCAGTGGAGGAAGGGGGCAAGAGACCCAGTACTTC.

This clone turned up a few times. The chain joins TRBV7-2 to TRBJ1-1; 7 bases map to TRBD1. CDR1 SGHTA and CDR2 FQGNSA come from the germline V gene. The CDR3 consists of 13 residues. Germline trimming cut 5 bases from V and 11 bases from J; bases unmatched to any gene: 11. CDR3: CASSTQRQGWAFF. Written as DNA, the CDR3 is TGTGCCAGCAGCACACAAAGACAGGGTTGGGCTTTCTTT.

The CDR3 loop reads CASSVSGHGTEAFF. The CDR3 bases are TGTGCCAGCAGTGTCAGTGGCCATGGCACTGAAGCTTTCTTT. The chain combines TRBV25-1 with TRBJ1-1; D uncertain. The CDR3 runs 14 residues. V was trimmed by 4 bases and J by 4 bases, leaving 13 bases between them. CDR1 MGHDK and CDR2 SYGVNS come from the germline V gene.

The chain is built from TRBV27 and TRBJ2-1; D perhaps matches TRBD2 (5 bases). The ends were cut back, 6 bases at V and 0 bases at J, with 12 bases in the middle. This CDR3 is 15 amino acids long. Germline CDR1 MNHEY, CDR2 SMNVEV (reference sequence). The chain's CDR3 is CASSTVGSSYNEQFF. CDR3 DNA: TGTGCCAGCAGCACGGTAGGGAGCTCCTACAATGAGCAGTTCTTC.

In nucleotides, the CDR3 is TGTGCCAGCAGCCAGACAGCCGACTCTGGAAACACCATATATTTT. Protein sequence: CASSQTADSGNTIYF. The chain employs TRBV6-2 or TRBV6-3 and TRBJ1-3; a possible D gene is TRBD1 (5 bases). V was pared by 6 bases and J by 0 bases, with 12 bases between. There are 15 residues in the CDR3. From germline, CDR1 is MNHEY and CDR2 SVGEGT.

V and J are TRBV3-1 (or the pseudogene TRBV3-2) and TRBJ2-7, with 10 bases aligning to TRBD2. With 5 bases clipped from V and 2 bases from J, the junction kept 3 bases outside the gene matches. The CDR3 runs 14 residues. CDR1 and CDR2 from the germline V gene are LGHDT and YNNKEL (reference sequence). The CDR3 bases are TGTGCCAGCAGCACTAGCGGGAACCCCTACGAGCAGTACTTC. Translated: CASSTSGNPYEQYF.

The J gene is TRBJ1-2, the V gene TRBV7-9; 7 nucleotides line up with TRBD1. Per the germline V gene, CDR1 is SEHNR and CDR2 is FQNEAQ (reference sequence). With 1 base clipped from V and 8 bases from J, the junction kept 7 bases outside the gene matches. This CDR3 has 14 residues. For the CDR3, the DNA is TGTGCCAGCAGCTTAGGGACAGGAAGAGGAGGCTACACCTTC. It translates to CASSLGTGRGGYTF.

The chain has TRBV7-6 and TRBJ2-1; no clear D. Germline assignment: CDR1 SGHVS and CDR2 FNYEAQ. This CDR3 contains 12 residues. Trimming took 5 bases from V and 8 from J, leaving 10 bases between them. CDR3 sequence: CASSPYEDEQFF. CDR3 DNA: TGTGCCAGCAGCCCGTATGAGGATGAGCAGTTCTTC.

The chain couples TRBV27 to TRBJ2-2; unclear D gene. The CDR3 has 14 amino acids. Germline loops: CDR1 MNHEY, CDR2 SMNVEV (reference sequence). V was trimmed by 5 bases and J by 5 bases, leaving 12 bases between them. The CDR3 DNA sequence: TGTGCCAGCAGTCTTTCCACACAGACCGGGGAGCTGTTTTTT. Residues: CASSLSTQTGELFF.

This sequence joins TRBV6-1 and TRBJ1-1; 10 nucleotides line up with TRBD1. The V gene's germline CDR1 is MNHNS and CDR2 SASEGT. V shed 0 bases, J shed 12 bases, and the junction held 4 bases outside the gene matches. The CDR3 contains 13 residues. The CDR3 loop is CASSEARDRGPFF. CDR3 DNA: TGTGCCAGCAGTGAAGCAAGGGACAGGGGACCTTTCTTT.

The chain joins TRBV18 to TRBJ1-2, with TRBD1 as a possible D gene (6 bases). V shed 6 bases and J shed 7 bases, with 21 bases lying between them. The CDR3 length is 15 residues. CDR1 is KGHSH, CDR2 LQKENI, per germline. CDR3 protein: CASSSSGTWGVGYTF. CDR3 coding DNA: TGTGCCAGCTCGTCATCGGGGACATGGGGCGTTGGCTACACCTTC. The complete variable domain, with remaining parts taken from reference TRBV18 and TRBJ1-2, reads NAGVMQNPRHLVRRRGQEARLRCSPMKGHSHVYWYRQLPEEGLKFMVYLQKENIIDESGMPKERFSAEFPKEGPSILRIQQVVRGDSAAYFCASSSSGTWGVGYTFGSGTRLTVV.

The chain couples TRBV5-4 to TRBJ2-3; TRBD1 matches 7 bases. Losses at the gene ends were 2 bases for V and 7 bases for J; bases not matched to a gene: 4. Germline V lookup: CDR1 SGHNT, CDR2 YYREEE (reference sequence). The CDR3 runs 13 residues. This chain's CDR3 is CASSFAQGYTQYF. Written as DNA, the CDR3 is TGTGCCAGCAGCTTCGCACAGGGGTATACGCAGTATTTT. Full variable domain (remainder filled in from reference TRBV5-4 and TRBJ2-3): ETGVTQSPTHLIKTRGQQVTLRCSSQSGHNTVSWYQQALGQGPQFIFQYYREEENGRGNFPPRFSGLQFPNYSSELNVNALELDDSALYLCASSFAQGYTQYFGPGTRLTVL.

This chain connects TRBV9 to TRBJ2-3; tentatively, D is TRBD2 (5 bases). Trimming shortened V by 6 bases and J by 0 bases, and 14 bases separated the two germline ends. The CDR3 sequence is 15 residues long. The germline V gene has CDR1 SGDLS and CDR2 YYNGEE. The DNA of the CDR3 is TGTGCCAGCACCGGAAGCGGTACTAGCACAGATACGCAGTATTTT. Protein product: CASTGSGTSTDTQYF.

V usage is TRBV6-1 and J usage is TRBJ2-5; 7 bases fit TRBD2. There are 13 residues in the CDR3. Germline V gene lookup returns CDR1 MNHNS and CDR2 SASEGT. Trimming took 0 bases from V and 5 from J; bases not matched to a gene: 0. The CDR3 DNA sequence: TGTGCCAGCAGTGAAGCGCGGGGGGAGACCCAGTACTTC. Its translation is CASSEARGETQYF.

The chain recombines TRBV7-3 with TRBJ2-2; possible D gene TRBD1, 6 bases. Germline values: CDR1 SGHTA, CDR2 FQGTGA. Trimming stripped 5 bases from V and 7 bases from J, with 11 bases between. This CDR3 region has 13 residues. The CDR3 protein is CASSATGNGELFF. DNA of the CDR3: TGTGCCAGCAGCGCAACAGGGAACGGGGAGCTGTTTTTT.

The CDR3 here is CASSYGLAEAFF. CDR3 in DNA: TGTGCCAGCAGCTACGGGTTAGCTGAAGCTTTCTTT. The rearrangement uses TRBV7-9 and TRBJ1-1; no definite D call. V lost 4 bases and J lost 6, with 9 bases in between. The CDR3 extends over 12 amino acids. Germline loops: CDR1 SEHNR, CDR2 FQNEAQ (reference sequence).

The chain employs TRBV9 and TRBJ2-3, with D uncertain. Germline V gene data show CDR1 as SGDLS and CDR2 as YYNGEE. Trimming removed 1 base at V and 6 bases at J, with 9 bases between. This CDR3 spans 13 amino acids. CDR3: CASSVRSPDTQYF. The DNA for the CDR3 is TGTGCCAGCAGCGTACGTTCCCCCGATACGCAGTATTTT.

CDR3 protein: CASSFSIYTEAFF. The CDR3 DNA follows: TGTGCCAGCAGCTTTAGTATTTACACTGAAGCTTTCTTT. The chain uses TRBV7-8 and TRBJ1-1; no reliable D call. Per the germline V gene, CDR1 is SGHVS and CDR2 is FQNEAQ. V lost 3 bases to trimming and J lost 3 bases, with 8 bases between them. This CDR3 region has 13 residues. Filled out from reference TRBV7-8 and TRBJ1-1, the complete variable domain reads GAGVSQSPRYKVAKRGQDVALRCDPISGHVSLFWYQQALGQGPEFLTYFQNEAQLDKSGLPSDRFFAERPEGSVSTLKIQRTQQEDSAVYLCASSFSIYTEAFFGQGTRLTVV.

The gene calls are TRBV6-6 and TRBJ1-1; no clear D. Germline CDR1 and CDR2: MNHNY and SVGAGI (reference sequence). This CDR3 is 11 amino acids long. The V end lost 0 bases, the J end lost 11 bases, and 7 bases lay between the germline ends. The CDR3 DNA reads as TGTGCCAGCAGTTACTCGAGAGAGGCTTTCTTT. The encoded protein is CASSYSREAFF.

In its sample, this clone was seen once. J is TRBJ2-1 and V is TRBV5-4, with 8 bases lining up with TRBD1. CDR3 length equals 15 residues. Germline values: CDR1 SGHNT, CDR2 YYREEE (reference sequence). V trimming: 0 bases; J trimming: 5 bases; junction bases outside the gene matches: 4. The CDR3 spells CASSLGQGTHNEQFF. The CDR3 bases are TGTGCCAGCAGCTTGGGACAGGGGACACACAATGAGCAGTTCTTC.

This chain joins TRBV18 and TRBJ2-2, with D possibly TRBD2 on 5 matching bases. V was trimmed by 3 bases and J by 1 base, leaving 15 bases between them. Per the germline V gene, CDR1 is KGHSH and CDR2 is LQKENI. The CDR3 totals 17 residues. The CDR3 reads CASSPEGRPRNTGELFF. DNA for the CDR3: TGTGCCAGCTCACCTGAGGGCAGGCCTAGGAACACCGGGGAGCTGTTTTTT.